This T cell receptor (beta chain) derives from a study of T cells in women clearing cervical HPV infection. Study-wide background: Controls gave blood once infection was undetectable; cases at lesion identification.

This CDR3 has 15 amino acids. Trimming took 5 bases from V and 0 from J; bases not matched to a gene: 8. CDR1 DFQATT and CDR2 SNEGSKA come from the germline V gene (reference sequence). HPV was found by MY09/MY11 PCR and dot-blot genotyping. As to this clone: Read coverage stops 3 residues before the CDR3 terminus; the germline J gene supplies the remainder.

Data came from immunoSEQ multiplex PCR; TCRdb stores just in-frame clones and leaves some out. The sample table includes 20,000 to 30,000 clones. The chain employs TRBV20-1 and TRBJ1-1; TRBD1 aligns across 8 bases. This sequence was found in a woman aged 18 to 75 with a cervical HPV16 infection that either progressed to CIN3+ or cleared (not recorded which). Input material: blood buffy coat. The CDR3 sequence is CSASTGGELNTEAFF. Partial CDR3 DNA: TGCAGTGCTTCCACAGGGGGAGAGCTGAACACTGAA.